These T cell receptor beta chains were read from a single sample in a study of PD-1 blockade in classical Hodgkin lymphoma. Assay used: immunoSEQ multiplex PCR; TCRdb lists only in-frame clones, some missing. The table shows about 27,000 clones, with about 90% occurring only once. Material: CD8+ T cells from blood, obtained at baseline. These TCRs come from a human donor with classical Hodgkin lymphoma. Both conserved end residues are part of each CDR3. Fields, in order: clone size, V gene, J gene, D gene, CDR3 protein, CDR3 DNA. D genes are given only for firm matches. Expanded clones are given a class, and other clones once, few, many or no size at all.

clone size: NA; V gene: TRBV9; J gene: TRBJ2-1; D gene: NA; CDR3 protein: CASSVAGLNEQFF; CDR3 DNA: TGTGCCAGCAGCGTAGCTGGTCTGAATGAGCAGTTCTTC
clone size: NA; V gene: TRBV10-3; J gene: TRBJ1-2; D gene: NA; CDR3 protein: CAISESIRGSYGYTF; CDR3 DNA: TGTGCCATCAGTGAGTCAATACGGGGAAGCTATGGCTACACCTTC
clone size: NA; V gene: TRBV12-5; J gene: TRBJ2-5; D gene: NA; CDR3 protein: CASVGDGQETQYF; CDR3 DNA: TGTGCTAGTGTCGGGGACGGTCAAGAGACCCAGTACTTC
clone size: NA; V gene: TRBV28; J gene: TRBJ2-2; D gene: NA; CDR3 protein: CASSFVTGNTGELFF; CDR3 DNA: TGTGCCAGCAGTTTCGTGACAGGGAACACCGGGGAGCTGTTTTTT
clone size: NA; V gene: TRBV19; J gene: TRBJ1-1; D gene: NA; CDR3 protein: CASSQGEITEAFF; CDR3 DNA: TGTGCCAGTAGTCAGGGAGAGATCACTGAAGCTTTCTTT
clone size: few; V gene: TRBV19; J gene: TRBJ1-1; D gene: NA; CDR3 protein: CASRLPGGRNTEAFF; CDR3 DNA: TGTGCCAGTAGGCTCCCGGGAGGCAGGAACACTGAAGCTTTCTTT
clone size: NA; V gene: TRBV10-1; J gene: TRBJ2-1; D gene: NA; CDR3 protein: CASSEGRPKSSYNEQFF; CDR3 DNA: TGCGCCAGCAGTGAGGGTCGCCCGAAAAGCTCCTACAATGAGCAGTTCTTC
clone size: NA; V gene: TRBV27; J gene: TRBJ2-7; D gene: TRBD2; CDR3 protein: CASSLSIGGVYEQYF; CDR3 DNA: TGTGCCAGCAGTTTATCGATCGGGGGGGTCTACGAGCAGTACTTC
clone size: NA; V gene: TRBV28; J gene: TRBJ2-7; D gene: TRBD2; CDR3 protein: CASSFGQASGLAAYEQYF; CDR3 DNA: TGTGCCAGCAGTTTTGGACAGGCGTCGGGACTAGCGGCCTACGAGCAGTACTTC
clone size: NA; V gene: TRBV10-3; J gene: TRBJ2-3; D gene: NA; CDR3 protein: CAISEDRSTDTQYF; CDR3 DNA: TGTGCCATCAGTGAAGACCGCAGCACAGATACGCAGTATTTT
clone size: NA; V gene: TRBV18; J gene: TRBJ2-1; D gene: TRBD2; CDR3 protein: CASSALSGATYNEQFF; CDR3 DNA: TGTGCCAGCTCAGCACTTAGCGGGGCCACCTACAATGAGCAGTTCTTC
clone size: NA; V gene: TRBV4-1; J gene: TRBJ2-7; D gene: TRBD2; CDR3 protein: CASSQVAAGVPPYEQYF; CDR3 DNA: TGCGCCAGCAGCCAAGTAGCAGCGGGAGTTCCCCCCTACGAGCAGTACTTC
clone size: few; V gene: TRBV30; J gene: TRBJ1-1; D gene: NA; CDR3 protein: CAWSKGTEAFF; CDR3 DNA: TGTGCCTGGAGTAAGGGCACTGAAGCTTTCTTT
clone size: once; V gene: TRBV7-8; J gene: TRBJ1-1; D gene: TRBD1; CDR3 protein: CASSPRQGANTEAFF; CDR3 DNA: TGTGCCAGCAGCCCCCGACAGGGGGCGAACACTGAAGCTTTCTTT
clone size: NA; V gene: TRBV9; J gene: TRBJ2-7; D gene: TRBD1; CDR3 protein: CASTPEGDSSSYEQYF; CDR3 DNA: TGTGCCTCAACCCCTGAGGGGGACAGCTCTTCCTACGAGCAGTACTTC
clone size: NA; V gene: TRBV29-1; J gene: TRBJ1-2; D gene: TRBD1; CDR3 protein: CSVERATGGFYGYTF; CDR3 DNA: TGCAGCGTTGAAAGGGCGACAGGGGGATTCTATGGCTACACCTTC
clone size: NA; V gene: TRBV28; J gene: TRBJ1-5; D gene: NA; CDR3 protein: CASRLYWGTNQPQHF; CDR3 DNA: TGTGCCAGCAGACTGTACTGGGGGACCAATCAGCCCCAGCATTTT
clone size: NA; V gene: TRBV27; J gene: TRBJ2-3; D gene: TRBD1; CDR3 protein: CASSPGTGSRTDTQYF; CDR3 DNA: TGTGCCAGCAGTCCGGGGACAGGTTCTCGCACAGATACGCAGTATTTT
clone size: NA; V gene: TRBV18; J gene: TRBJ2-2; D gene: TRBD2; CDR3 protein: CAIPVQRGTGELFF; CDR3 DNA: TGTGCCATCCCCGTACAGCGGGGCACCGGGGAGCTGTTTTTT
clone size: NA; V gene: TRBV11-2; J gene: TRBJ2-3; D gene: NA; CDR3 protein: CASTPLIGTQYF; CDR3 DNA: TGTGCCAGCACCCCTTTAATCGGTACGCAGTATTTT
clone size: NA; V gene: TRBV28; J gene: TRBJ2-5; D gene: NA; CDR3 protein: CASSQGWRETQYF; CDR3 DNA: TGTGCCAGCAGTCAGGGGTGGAGGGAGACCCAGTACTTC
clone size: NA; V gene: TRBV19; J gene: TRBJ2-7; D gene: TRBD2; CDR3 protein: CASSIGTSGVWEQYF; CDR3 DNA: TGTGCCAGTAGTATCGGGACTAGCGGTGTCTGGGAGCAGTACTTC
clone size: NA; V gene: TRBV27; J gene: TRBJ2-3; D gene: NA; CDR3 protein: CASRLDTQYF; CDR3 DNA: TGTGCCAGCAGGCTGGATACGCAGTATTTT
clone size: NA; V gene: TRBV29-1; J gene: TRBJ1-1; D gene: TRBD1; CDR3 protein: CSVAAGGAGTEAFF; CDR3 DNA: TGCAGCGTTGCGGCAGGGGGCGCTGGGACTGAAGCTTTCTTT
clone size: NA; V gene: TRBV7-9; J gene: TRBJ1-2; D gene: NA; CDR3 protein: CASSFVTGGYTF; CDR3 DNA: TGTGCCAGCAGCTTTGTCACAGGGGGCTACACCTTC
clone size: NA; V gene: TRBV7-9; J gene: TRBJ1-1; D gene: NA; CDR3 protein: CASSLEEAAGSEAFF; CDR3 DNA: TGTGCCAGCAGCTTAGAGGAAGCGGCGGGCAGTGAAGCTTTCTTT
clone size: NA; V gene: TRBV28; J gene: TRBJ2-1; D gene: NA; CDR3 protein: CASTSRTAYNEQFF; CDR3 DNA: TGTGCCAGCACTTCTCGGACCGCGTACAATGAGCAGTTCTTC
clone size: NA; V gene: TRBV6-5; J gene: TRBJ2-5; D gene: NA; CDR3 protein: CASSYTLAEQETQYF; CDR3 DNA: TGTGCCAGCAGTTACACGTTAGCGGAACAAGAGACCCAGTACTTC
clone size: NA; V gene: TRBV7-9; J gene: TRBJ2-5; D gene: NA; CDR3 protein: CASSPANQETQYF; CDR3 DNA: TGTGCCAGCAGCCCCGCAAACCAAGAGACCCAGTACTTC
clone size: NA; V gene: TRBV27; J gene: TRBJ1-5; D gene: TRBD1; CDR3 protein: CASSEGAGRGHQPQHF; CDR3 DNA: TGTGCCAGCAGCGAAGGGGCGGGGAGGGGGCATCAGCCCCAGCATTTT
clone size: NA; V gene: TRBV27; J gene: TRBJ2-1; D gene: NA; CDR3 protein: CASSLSPLNEQFF; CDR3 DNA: TGTGCCAGCAGTTTATCTCCCCTCAATGAGCAGTTCTTC
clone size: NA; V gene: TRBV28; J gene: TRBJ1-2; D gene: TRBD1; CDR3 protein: CASSIGQGGSYGYTF; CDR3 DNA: TGTGCCAGCAGTATCGGACAGGGGGGGTCCTATGGCTACACCTTC
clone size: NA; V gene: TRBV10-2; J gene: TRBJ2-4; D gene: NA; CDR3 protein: CASSESTGSKNIQYF; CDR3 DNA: TGCGCCAGCAGTGAGTCGACTGGGTCCAAAAACATTCAGTACTTC
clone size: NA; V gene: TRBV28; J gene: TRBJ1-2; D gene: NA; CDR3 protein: CASSLGEFRGYTF; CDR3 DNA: TGTGCCAGCAGTTTGGGGGAATTCCGGGGCTACACCTTC
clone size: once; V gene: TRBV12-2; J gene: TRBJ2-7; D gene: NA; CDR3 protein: CASRWGLSYEQYF; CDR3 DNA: TGTGCAAGTCGCTGGGGACTTTCCTACGAGCAGTACTTC
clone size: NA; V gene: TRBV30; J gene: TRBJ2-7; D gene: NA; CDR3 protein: CAWEQGYEQYF; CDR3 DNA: TGTGCCTGGGAACAGGGCTACGAGCAGTACTTC
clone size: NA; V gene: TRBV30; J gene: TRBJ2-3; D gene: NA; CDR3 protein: CAWSPPRRRATDTQYF; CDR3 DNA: TGTGCCTGGAGTCCCCCCCGACGGAGGGCCACAGATACGCAGTATTTT
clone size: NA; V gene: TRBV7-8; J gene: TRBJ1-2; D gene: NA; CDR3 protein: CASSLGGRIYGYTF; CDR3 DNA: TGTGCCAGCAGCTTAGGGGGGCGGATCTATGGCTACACCTTC
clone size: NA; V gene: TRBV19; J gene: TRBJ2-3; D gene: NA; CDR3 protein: CASASTDTQYF; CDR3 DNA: TGTGCCAGCGCTAGCACAGATACGCAGTATTTT
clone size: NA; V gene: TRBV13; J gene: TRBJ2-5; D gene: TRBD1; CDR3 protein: CASSSRTGLATQYF; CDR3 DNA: TGTGCCAGCAGCTCCCGGACAGGGTTGGCGACCCAGTACTTC
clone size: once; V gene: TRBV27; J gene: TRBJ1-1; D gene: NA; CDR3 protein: CASSSTGMNTEAFF; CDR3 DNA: TGTGCCAGCAGTTCGACAGGAATGAACACTGAAGCTTTCTTT
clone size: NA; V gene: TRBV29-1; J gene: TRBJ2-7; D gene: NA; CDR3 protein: CSVEDPGGNFGEQYF; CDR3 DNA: TGCAGCGTTGAAGATCCCGGCGGTAATTTCGGCGAGCAGTACTTC
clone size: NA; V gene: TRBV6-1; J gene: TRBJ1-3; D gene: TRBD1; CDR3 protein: CASSEWWTGGQGNTIYF; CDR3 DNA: TGTGCCAGCAGTGAATGGTGGACAGGGGGCCAAGGAAACACCATATATTTT
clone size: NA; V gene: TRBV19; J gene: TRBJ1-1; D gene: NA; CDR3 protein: CASSETKRTEAFF; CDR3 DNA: TGTGCCAGTAGTGAGACAAAGCGCACTGAAGCTTTCTTT
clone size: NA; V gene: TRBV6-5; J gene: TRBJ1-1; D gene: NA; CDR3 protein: CASGPEAFF; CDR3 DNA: TGTGCCAGCGGACCTGAAGCTTTCTTT
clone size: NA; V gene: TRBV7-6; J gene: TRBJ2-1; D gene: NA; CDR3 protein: CASSLEWRGRVSSYNEQFF; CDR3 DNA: TGTGCCAGCAGCTTAGAATGGCGGGGAAGGGTTAGCTCCTACAATGAGCAGTTCTTC
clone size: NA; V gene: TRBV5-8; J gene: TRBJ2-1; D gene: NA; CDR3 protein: CASSPPTDSYNEQFF; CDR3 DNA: TGTGCCAGCAGCCCTCCTACAGACTCCTACAATGAGCAGTTCTTC
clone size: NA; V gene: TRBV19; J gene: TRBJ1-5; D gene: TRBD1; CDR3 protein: CASSIAPGQGLNQPQHF; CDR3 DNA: TGTGCCAGTAGTATAGCCCCAGGACAGGGCTTGAATCAGCCCCAGCATTTT
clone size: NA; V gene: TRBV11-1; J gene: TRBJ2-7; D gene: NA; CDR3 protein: CASSLGSGFEQYF; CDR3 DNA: TGTGCCAGCAGCTTAGGCTCAGGGTTCGAGCAGTACTTC
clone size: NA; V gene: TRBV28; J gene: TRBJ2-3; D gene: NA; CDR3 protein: CASSLGSIYTDTQYF; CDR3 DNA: TGTGCCAGCAGTTTAGGTTCAATTTACACAGATACGCAGTATTTT